The 11 T cell receptor beta chains reported below all come from one sample, sequenced in a study of cytomegalovirus exposure and HLA in healthy donors. Both 60 Vbeta primers and 13 Jbeta primers went into the PCR. TCRdb keeps only in-frame clones here, not all; method: immunoSEQ multiplex PCR. The table records 150,000 to 200,000 clones, around 84% of them present only once. The specimen sequenced was PBMCs. The source is a young man in good health and CMV-seropositive.

This chain uses TRBV2 with TRBJ2-1, with 8 bases aligning to TRBD1. Losses at the gene ends were 7 bases for V and 8 bases for J; bases not matched to a gene: 7. The CDR3 loop spans 13 amino acids. From germline, CDR1 is SNHLY and CDR2 FYNNEI. CDR3 sequence: CASKGAGGDEQFF. The DNA of the CDR3 is TGTGCCAGCAAGGGGGCAGGGGGCGATGAGCAGTTCTTC.

As concerns this clone: A junction boundary mismatches the germline segment, possibly from a read error. This chain connects TRBV7-2 to TRBJ2-6, with a tentative D call TRBD1 (5 bases). The CDR3 is 15 residues long. Germline V gene sequence: CDR1 SGHTA, CDR2 FQGNSA. In DNA, the CDR3 is TGTGCCAGCAGCTTACTCGCCTCTGGGGCCAACGGCCTGACTTTC. It codes for CASSLLASGANGLTF. Variable domain in full (rest from reference TRBV7-2 and TRBJ2-6): GAGVSQSPSNKVTEKGKDVELRCDPISGHTALYWYRQSLGQGLEFLIYFQGNSAPDKSGLPSDRFSAERTGGSVSTLTIQRTQQEDSAVYLCASSLLASGANGLTFGAGSRLTVL.

This clone came up a few times. The chain has TRBV29-1 and TRBJ2-5; maybe TRBD2 (5 bases). The assigned J gene may be wrong: the sequence end matches TRBJ2-7 better. Germline-derived CDR1 and CDR2 are SQVTM and ANQGSEA. The CDR3 totals 13 residues. CDR3 amino acids: CSVRLGEHSEQYF. CDR3 in DNA: TGCAGCGTGAGACTCGGGGAGCATAGCGAGCAGTACTTC.

This clone has a single count. This sequence joins TRBV9 and TRBJ1-2; weak D call: TRBD1 (6 bases). Trimming left V 3 bases short and J 7 bases short, with 10 bases between. This CDR3 is built from 12 residues. Germline CDR1 is SGDLS and CDR2 is YYNGEE. The CDR3 DNA reads as TGTGCCAGCAGCGCGACAGGTAGTGGCTACACCTTC. The encoded protein is CASSATGSGYTF.

This chain connects TRBV19 to TRBJ1-6, with D perhaps matching TRBD1 (5 bases). Per the germline V gene, CDR1 is LNHDA and CDR2 is SQIVND (reference sequence). V lost 3 bases and J lost 11, with 14 bases in between. The CDR3 has 14 amino acids. CDR3 bases: TGTGCCAGTAGTATGGCAGGGCGGGAACCACCCCTCCACTTT. Amino acids: CASSMAGREPPLHF.

The chain has TRBV30 and TRBJ2-2; 7 nucleotides agree with TRBD2. V shed 5 bases and J 6 bases; nucleotides not matched to a gene: 12. Germline loops: CDR1 GTSNPN, CDR2 SVGIG (reference sequence). The CDR3 runs 15 residues. CDR3 nucleotides: TGTGCCTGGCGGGACTACACCGTCTTGGCCGGGGAGCTGTTTTTT. Translated: CAWRDYTVLAGELFF.

The chain joins TRBV4-2 to TRBJ2-1, with D perhaps matching TRBD1 (6 bases). This CDR3 is 18 amino acids long. Between the trimmed V and J ends, which lost 2 bases and 0 bases, there was a span of 17 bases. Germline V gene lookup returns CDR1 LGHNA and CDR2 YNFKEQ. CDR3 sequence (DNA): TGTGCCAGCAGCCAACCGACAGGAGAACATTCCTCCTACAATGAGCAGTTCTTC. This sequence encodes CASSQPTGEHSSYNEQFF.

The rearrangement uses TRBV29-1 and TRBJ2-5; possible D gene TRBD2, 5 bases. The V end lost 5 bases, the J end lost 5 bases, and 9 bases lay between the germline ends. CDR3 length: 11 residues. CDR1 and CDR2 (germline): SQVTM, ANQGSEA. CDR3 in amino acids: CSVFAGETQYF. The CDR3 DNA sequence: TGCAGCGTTTTCGCGGGCGAGACCCAGTACTTC.

The gene calls are TRBV6-5 and TRBJ1-5, with 7 bases lining up with TRBD1. The CDR3 length is 14 residues. The V gene's germline CDR1 is MNHEY and CDR2 SVGAGI. V trimming: 5 bases; J trimming: 5 bases; junction bases outside the gene matches: 6. The CDR3 DNA is TGTGCCAGCAGTGACGGACAGGCACATCAGCCCCAGCATTTT. It codes for CASSDGQAHQPQHF.

This clone was seen a handful of times. The chain couples TRBV6-1 to TRBJ1-2; 8 bases are a match to TRBD1. V lost 6 bases to trimming and J lost 4 bases; unmatched junction nucleotides: 7. This CDR3 contains 14 residues. Per the germline V gene, CDR1 is MNHNS and CDR2 is SASEGT. CDR3 DNA: TGTGCCAGCAGCGGACAGGGAGGATTCTATGGCTACACCTTC. Its translation: CASSGQGGFYGYTF.

The genes are TRBV30 and TRBJ1-2; D not certain. The germline V and J ends were trimmed by 2 bases and 4 bases, with 8 bases remaining between them. The CDR3 has 12 residues. From germline, CDR1 is GTSNPN and CDR2 SVGIG (reference sequence). The CDR3 coding sequence is TGTGCCTGGAGTCCGGGTAGCTATGGCTACACCTTC. Protein product: CAWSPGSYGYTF. The full variable domain, completed using reference TRBV30 and TRBJ1-2, is SQTIHQWPATLVQPVGSPLSLECTVEGTSNPNLYWYRQAAGRGLQLLFYSVGIGQISSEVPQNLSASRPQDRQFILSSKKLLLSDSGFYLCAWSPGSYGYTFGSGTRLTVV.